This T cell receptor (beta chain) was identified during a study of T cell repertoires in cytomegalovirus infection. About the research overall: CMV infection and matching HLA type were both indicated by public TCR beta signatures.

Remarks on this clonotype: Its antigen is undetermined.

Points from the study as a whole: The cumulative frequency of public TCR beta families identified carriers of CMV plus the relevant HLA. There were HLA-C-restricted CMV-specific TCR beta clonotypes dominating the ex vivo response.

TCRdb fed the reads into MiXCR, producing one record per CDR3 protein. The sample lists 51,000 or so distinct CDR3 sequences, roughly 21% occurring once. Germline V CDR1 and CDR2: MNHEY, SVGAGI. This CDR3 contains 15 residues. V was cut by 2 bases and J by 4 bases, with 12 bases left in between. This clonotype was obtained from a human donor in good health (CMV status not recorded). Some clones in this sample may be carry-over from other donors' samples. This rearrangement joins TRBV6-5 to TRBJ2-1; D is ambiguous. The source was CD8+ T cells from cultured PBMCs, collected from culture after CMV antigen stimulation. The CDR3 nucleotides read TGTGCCAGCAGTTACGCTGGCGGTGTATACAATGAGCAGTTCTTC. Protein sequence: CASSYAGGVYNEQFF.